The next 3 T cell receptor beta chains were all read from a single sample in a study of beta chain features in type 1 diabetes. The sequenced template was cDNA made from the entire isolated RNA. Sequencing used immunoSEQ multiplex PCR; TCRdb keeps in-frame clones, though not all of them. This sample has 250,000 to 300,000 clones; 7% to 9% occur once, and the top ten carry more than 0.8%. The specimen sequenced was central memory CD4+ T cells from blood. Every receptor here comes from a woman younger than 30 in good health.

This clone was seen a few times. The chain carries TRBV7-3 and TRBJ1-2; perhaps TRBD1 as D (6 bases). V was trimmed by 5 bases and J by 2 bases, leaving 9 bases between them. Germline CDR1 SGHTA, CDR2 FQGTGA. This CDR3 has 13 residues. The CDR3 sequence is CASSAGQNYGYTF. The CDR3 DNA reads as TGTGCCAGCAGCGCAGGACAGAACTATGGCTACACCTTC.

The chain couples TRBV5-6 to TRBJ1-5, with a tentative D call TRBD1 (6 bases). Trimming stripped 1 base from V and 4 bases from J, with 15 bases between. The CDR3 runs to 16 residues. Germline assignment: CDR1 SGHDT and CDR2 YYEEEE. CDR3 in DNA: TGTGCCAGCAGCTTGTCGGCAGGGGCGGGGAATCAGCCCCAGCATTTT. As protein: CASSLSAGAGNQPQHF.

This clone was picked up a small number of times. A clone one base away is much larger, so this may be a read error. The chain combines TRBV2 with TRBJ2-7; D is unresolved. The CDR3 extends over 10 amino acids. The V gene lost 5 bases and the J gene lost 3 bases, with 2 bases spanning the gap. Germline lookup yields CDR1 SNHLY and CDR2 FYNNEI. The CDR3 region is CASSFYEQYV. The CDR3 DNA reads TGTGCCAGCAGTTTCTACGAGCAGTACGTC.